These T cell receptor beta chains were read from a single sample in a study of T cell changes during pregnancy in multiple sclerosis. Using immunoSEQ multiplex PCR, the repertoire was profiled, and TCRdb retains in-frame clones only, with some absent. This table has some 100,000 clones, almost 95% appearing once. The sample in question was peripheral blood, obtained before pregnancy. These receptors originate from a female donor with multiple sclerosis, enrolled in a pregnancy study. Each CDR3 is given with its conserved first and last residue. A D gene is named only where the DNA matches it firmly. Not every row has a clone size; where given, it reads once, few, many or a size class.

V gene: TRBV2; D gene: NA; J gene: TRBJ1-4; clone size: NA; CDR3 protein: CASSELLFGGPGEKLFF; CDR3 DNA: TGTGCCAGCAGTGAACTCCTCTTCGGGGGGCCGGGGGAAAAACTGTTTTTT
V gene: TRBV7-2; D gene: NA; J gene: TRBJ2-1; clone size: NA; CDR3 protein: CASSFGVYGVGNEQFF; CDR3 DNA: TGTGCCAGCAGCTTTGGTGTTTACGGGGTAGGCAATGAGCAGTTCTTC
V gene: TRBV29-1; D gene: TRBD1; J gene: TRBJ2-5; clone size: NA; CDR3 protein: CSVEEKDRGRYQETQYF; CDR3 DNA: TGCAGCGTTGAAGAAAAGGACAGGGGAAGGTACCAAGAGACCCAGTACTTC
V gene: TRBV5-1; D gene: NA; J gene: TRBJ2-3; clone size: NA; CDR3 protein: CASLQGGTDTQYF; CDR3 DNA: TGCGCCAGTTTACAGGGTGGAACAGATACGCAGTATTTT
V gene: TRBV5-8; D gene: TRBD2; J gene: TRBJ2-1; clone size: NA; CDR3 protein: CASSLIAGVIPGNEQFF; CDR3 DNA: TGTGCCAGCAGCTTAATAGCGGGAGTAATCCCTGGCAATGAGCAGTTCTTC
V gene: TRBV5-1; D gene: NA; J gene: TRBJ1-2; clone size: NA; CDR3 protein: CASSNGQTEGYTF; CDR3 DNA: TGCGCCAGCAGCAACGGCCAAACAGAGGGCTACACCTTC
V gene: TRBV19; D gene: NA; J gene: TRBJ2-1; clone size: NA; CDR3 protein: CASSSGGNGLGAYNEQFF; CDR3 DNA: TGTGCCAGTAGTTCCGGCGGGAATGGCCTTGGCGCCTACAATGAGCAGTTCTTC
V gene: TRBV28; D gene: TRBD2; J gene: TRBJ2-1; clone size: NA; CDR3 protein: CASSKGLAESSYNEQFF; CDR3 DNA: TGTGCCAGCAGCAAAGGACTAGCGGAGAGCTCCTACAATGAGCAGTTCTTC
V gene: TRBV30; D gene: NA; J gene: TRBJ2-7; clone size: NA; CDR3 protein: CAWITQGYEQYF; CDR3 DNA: TGTGCCTGGATCACACAGGGCTACGAGCAGTACTTC
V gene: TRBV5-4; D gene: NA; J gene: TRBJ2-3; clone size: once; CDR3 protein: CASSQDTVSADTQYF; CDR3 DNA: TGTGCCAGCAGCCAGGACACCGTCAGCGCAGATACGCAGTATTTT
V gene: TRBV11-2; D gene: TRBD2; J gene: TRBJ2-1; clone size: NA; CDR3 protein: CASSLDGRLAGESLYNEQFF; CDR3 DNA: TGTGCCAGCAGCTTAGACGGTAGACTAGCGGGGGAGTCTCTTTACAATGAGCAGTTCTTC
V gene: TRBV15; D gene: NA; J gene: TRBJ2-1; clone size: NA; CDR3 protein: CATGLSAYNEQFF; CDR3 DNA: TGTGCCACCGGACTCTCGGCTTACAATGAGCAGTTCTTC
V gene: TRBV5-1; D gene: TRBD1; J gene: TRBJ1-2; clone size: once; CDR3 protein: CASSLGGTANYGYTF; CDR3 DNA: TGCGCCAGCAGCTTGGGGGGGACAGCTAACTATGGCTACACCTTC
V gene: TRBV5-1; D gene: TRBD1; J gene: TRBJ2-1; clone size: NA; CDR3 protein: CASTRQGAAWSYNEQFF; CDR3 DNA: TGCGCCAGCACCCGACAGGGGGCGGCCTGGAGTTACAATGAGCAGTTCTTC
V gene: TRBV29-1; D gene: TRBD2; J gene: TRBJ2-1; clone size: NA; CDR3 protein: CSVEGSSGSDEQFF; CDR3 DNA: TGCAGCGTTGAAGGATCTAGCGGGAGCGATGAGCAGTTCTTC
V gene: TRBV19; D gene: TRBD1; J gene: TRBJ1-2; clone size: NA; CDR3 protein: CASSIGIGTGGSTTNYGYTF; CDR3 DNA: TGTGCCAGTAGTATAGGGATTGGGACAGGGGGCTCTACTACTAACTATGGCTACACCTTC
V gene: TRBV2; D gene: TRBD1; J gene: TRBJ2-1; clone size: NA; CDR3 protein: CASSEDRASYNEQFF; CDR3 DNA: TGTGCCAGCAGTGAGGACAGGGCCTCCTACAATGAGCAGTTCTTC
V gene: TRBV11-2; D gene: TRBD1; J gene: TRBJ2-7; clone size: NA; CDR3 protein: CASSIGQGLSSYEQYF; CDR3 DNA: TGTGCCAGCAGTATAGGACAGGGGTTAAGCTCCTACGAGCAGTACTTC
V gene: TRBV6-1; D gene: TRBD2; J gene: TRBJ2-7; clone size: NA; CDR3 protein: CASGLAGGGSYEQYF; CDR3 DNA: TGTGCCAGCGGACTAGCGGGAGGTGGCTCCTACGAGCAGTACTTC
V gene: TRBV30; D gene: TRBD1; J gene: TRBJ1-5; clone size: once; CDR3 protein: CAWSPRQGAISNQPQHF; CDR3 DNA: TGTGCCTGGAGTCCTCGACAGGGGGCAATTAGCAATCAGCCCCAGCATTTT
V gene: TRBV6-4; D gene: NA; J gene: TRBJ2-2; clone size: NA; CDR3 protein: CASSDRNQRNTGELFF; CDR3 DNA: TGCGCCAGCAGTGACAGAAATCAGCGGAACACCGGGGAGCTGTTTTTT
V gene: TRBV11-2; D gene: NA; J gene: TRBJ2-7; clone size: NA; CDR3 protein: CASSLVGQGLSSYEQYF; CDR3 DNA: TGTGCCAGCAGCTTAGTGGGGCAGGGGCTATCCTCCTACGAGCAGTACTTC
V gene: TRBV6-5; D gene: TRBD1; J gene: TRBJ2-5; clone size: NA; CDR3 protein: CASSSPGQAQETQYF; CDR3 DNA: TGTGCCAGCAGTTCACCGGGACAGGCCCAAGAGACCCAGTACTTC
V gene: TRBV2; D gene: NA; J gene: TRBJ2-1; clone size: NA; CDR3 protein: CASSETRGYNEQFF; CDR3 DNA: TGTGCCAGCAGTGAAACTAGAGGCTACAATGAGCAGTTCTTC
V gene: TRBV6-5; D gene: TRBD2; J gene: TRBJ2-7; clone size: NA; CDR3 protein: CASSYPGRGGEQYF; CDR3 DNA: TGTGCCAGCAGTTACCCGGGGCGGGGGGGCGAGCAGTACTTC
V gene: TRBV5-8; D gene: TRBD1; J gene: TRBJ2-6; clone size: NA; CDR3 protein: CASSLRQGNVLTF; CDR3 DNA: TGTGCCAGCAGCTTGAGACAGGGGAACGTCCTGACTTTC
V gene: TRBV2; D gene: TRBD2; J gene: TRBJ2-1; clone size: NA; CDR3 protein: CASSSRGTSGLKFF; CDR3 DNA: TGTGCCAGCAGTAGCCGAGGGACTAGCGGTCTGAAGTTCTTC
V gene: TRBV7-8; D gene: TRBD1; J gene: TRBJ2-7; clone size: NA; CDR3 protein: CASSANPPGGSEQYF; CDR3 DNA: TGTGCCAGCAGCGCGAATCCCCCAGGGGGAAGCGAGCAGTACTTC
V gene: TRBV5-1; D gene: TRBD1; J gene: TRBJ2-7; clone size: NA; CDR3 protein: CASSSEQGVGEQYF; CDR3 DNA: TGCGCCAGCAGCTCGGAACAGGGGGTGGGAGAGCAGTACTTC
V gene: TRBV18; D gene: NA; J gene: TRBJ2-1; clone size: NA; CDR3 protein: CASSPSGEQFF; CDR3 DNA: TGTGCCAGCTCACCGAGCGGTGAGCAGTTCTTC
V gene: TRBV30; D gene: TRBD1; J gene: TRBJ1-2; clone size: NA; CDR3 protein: CAWTTKGQGPNYGYTF; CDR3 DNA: TGTGCCTGGACCACAAAGGGACAGGGGCCTAACTATGGCTACACCTTC
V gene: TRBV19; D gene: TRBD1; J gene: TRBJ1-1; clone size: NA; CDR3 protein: CASSIQGFRTGIGTEAFF; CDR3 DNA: TGTGCCAGTAGTATTCAGGGGTTTAGGACAGGGATCGGCACTGAAGCTTTCTTT
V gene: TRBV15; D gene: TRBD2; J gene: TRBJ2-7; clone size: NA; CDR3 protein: CATSSLPGTSGRAYEQYF; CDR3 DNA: TGTGCCACCAGCAGCCTTCCTGGGACTAGCGGGAGGGCCTACGAGCAGTACTTC
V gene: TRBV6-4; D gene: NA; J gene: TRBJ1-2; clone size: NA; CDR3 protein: CASSGQSFGGYTF; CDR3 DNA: TGTGCCAGCAGTGGACAGAGTTTCGGCGGCTACACCTTC
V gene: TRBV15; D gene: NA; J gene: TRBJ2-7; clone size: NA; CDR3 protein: CATSRVKGVGSYEQYF; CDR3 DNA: TGTGCCACCAGCAGAGTAAAGGGGGTCGGTTCCTACGAGCAGTACTTC
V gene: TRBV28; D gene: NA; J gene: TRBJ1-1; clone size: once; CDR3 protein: CASRLQRGKAEAFF; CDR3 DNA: TGTGCCAGCAGACTCCAAAGGGGGAAGGCTGAAGCTTTCTTT
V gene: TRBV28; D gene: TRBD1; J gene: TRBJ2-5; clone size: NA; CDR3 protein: CASSREQGAKETQYF; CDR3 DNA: TGTGCCAGCAGTAGAGAACAGGGGGCGAAAGAGACCCAGTACTTC
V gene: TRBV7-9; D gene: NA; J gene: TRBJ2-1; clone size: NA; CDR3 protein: CASSLGSGTHNEQFF; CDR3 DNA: TGTGCCAGCAGCTTAGGGTCGGGAACGCACAATGAGCAGTTCTTC
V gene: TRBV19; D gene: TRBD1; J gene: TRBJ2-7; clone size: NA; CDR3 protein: CASRGTGTYEQYF; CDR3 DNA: TGTGCCAGTAGGGGGACAGGAACCTACGAGCAGTACTTC
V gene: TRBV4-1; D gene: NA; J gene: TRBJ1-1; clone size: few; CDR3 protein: CASSLIPDSNTEAFF; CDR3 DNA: TGCGCCAGCAGCCTCATCCCGGACAGTAACACTGAAGCTTTCTTT
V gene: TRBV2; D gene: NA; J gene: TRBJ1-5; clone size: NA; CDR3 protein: CASSGWTDKGSNQPQHF; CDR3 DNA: TGTGCCAGCAGTGGATGGACAGACAAAGGGAGCAATCAGCCCCAGCATTTT